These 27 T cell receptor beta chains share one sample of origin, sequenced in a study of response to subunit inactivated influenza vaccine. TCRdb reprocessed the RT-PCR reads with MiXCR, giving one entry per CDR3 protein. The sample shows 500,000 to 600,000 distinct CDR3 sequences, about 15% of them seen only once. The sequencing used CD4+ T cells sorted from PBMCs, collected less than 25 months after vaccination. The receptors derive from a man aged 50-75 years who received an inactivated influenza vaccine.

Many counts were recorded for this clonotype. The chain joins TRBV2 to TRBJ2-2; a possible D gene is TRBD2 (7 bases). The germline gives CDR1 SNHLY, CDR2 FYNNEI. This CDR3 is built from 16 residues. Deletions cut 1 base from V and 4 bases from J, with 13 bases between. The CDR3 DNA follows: TGTGCCAGCAGTGAAGGTCGGGGGGCCGGCACCGGGGAGCTGTTTTTT. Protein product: CASSEGRGAGTGELFF.

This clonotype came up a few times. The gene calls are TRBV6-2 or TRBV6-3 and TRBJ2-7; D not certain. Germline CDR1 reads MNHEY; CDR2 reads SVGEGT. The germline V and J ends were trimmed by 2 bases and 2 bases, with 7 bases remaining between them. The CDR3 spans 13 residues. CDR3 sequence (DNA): TGTGCCAGCAGTTACCACGAAGCCTACGAGCAGTACTTC. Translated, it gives CASSYHEAYEQYF.

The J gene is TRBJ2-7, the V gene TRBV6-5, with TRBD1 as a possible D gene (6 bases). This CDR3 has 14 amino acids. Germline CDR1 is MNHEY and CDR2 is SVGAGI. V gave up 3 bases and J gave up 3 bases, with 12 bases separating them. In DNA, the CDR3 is TGTGCCAGCAGTTATTCAGGGGACATCTACGAGCAGTACTTC. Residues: CASSYSGDIYEQYF.

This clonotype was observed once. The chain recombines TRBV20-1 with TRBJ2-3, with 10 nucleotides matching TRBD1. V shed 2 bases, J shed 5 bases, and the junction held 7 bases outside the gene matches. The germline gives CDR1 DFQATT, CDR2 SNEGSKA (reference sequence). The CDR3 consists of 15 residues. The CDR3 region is CSARIRDRGQDTQYF. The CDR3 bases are TGCAGTGCTAGAATCCGGGACAGGGGACAAGATACGCAGTATTTT.

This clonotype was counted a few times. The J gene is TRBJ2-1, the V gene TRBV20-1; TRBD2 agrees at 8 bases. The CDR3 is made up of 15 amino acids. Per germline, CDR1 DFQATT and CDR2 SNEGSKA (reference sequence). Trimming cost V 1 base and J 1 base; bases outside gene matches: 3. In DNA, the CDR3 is TGCAGTGCTAGAGCGGGGGGGCGATCCTACAATGAGCAGTTCTTC. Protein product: CSARAGGRSYNEQFF.

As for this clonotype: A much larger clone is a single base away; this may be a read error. The CDR3, as DNA: TGTGCCAGCATCCTTGGTCGGGGGACAGGTGGCTACACCTTC. Its translation is CASILGRGTGGYTF. The rearrangement uses TRBV7-2 and TRBJ1-2; 8 bases line up with TRBD1. Germline-derived CDR1 and CDR2 are SGHTA and FQGNSA. The CDR3 covers 14 residues. With V trimmed by 7 bases and J by 7 bases, 11 bases remained unmatched.

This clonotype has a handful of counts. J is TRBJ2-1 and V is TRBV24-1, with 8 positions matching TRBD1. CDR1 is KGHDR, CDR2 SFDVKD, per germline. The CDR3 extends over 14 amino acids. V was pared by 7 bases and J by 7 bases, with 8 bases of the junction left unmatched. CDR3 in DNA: TGTGCCACCAGAGGAAACAGGGGGAGGAATGAGCAGTTCTTC. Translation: CATRGNRGRNEQFF.

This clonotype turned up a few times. DNA for the CDR3: TGCAGTGCTAGAGGCACTCGGACAGGGGGCGATTCACCCCTCCACTTT. Its translation: CSARGTRTGGDSPLHF. The genes are TRBV20-1 and TRBJ1-6, with 11 bases aligning to TRBD1. V trimming: 1 base; J trimming: 8 bases; junction bases outside the gene matches: 7. Germline CDR1 reads DFQATT; CDR2 reads SNEGSKA (reference sequence). CDR3 size: 16 residues.

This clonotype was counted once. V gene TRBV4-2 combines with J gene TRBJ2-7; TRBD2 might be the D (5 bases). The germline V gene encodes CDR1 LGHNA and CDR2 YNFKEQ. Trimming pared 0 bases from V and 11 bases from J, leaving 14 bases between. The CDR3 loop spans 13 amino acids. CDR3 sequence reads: CASSQDSHSEEYF. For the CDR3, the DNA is TGTGCCAGCAGCCAAGATAGTCACTCGGAGGAGTACTTC.

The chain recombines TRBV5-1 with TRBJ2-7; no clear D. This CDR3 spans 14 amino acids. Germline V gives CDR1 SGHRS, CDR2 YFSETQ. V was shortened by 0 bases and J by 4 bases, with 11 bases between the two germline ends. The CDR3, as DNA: TGCGCCAGCAGCTTGGATGGGTATTCGTACGAGCAGTACTTC. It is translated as CASSLDGYSYEQYF.

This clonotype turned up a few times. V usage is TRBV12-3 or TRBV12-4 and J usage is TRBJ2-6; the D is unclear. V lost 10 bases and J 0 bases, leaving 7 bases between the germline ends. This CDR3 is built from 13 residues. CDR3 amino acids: CATGASGANVLTF. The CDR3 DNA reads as TGTGCCACGGGTGCCTCTGGGGCCAACGTCCTGACTTTC.

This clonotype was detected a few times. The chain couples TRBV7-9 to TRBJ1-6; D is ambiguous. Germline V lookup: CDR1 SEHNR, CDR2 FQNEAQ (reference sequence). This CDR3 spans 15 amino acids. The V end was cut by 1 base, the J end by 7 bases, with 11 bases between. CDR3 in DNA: TGTGCCAGCAGCTTAGATCAAACGGGGAATTCACCCCTCCACTTT. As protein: CASSLDQTGNSPLHF.

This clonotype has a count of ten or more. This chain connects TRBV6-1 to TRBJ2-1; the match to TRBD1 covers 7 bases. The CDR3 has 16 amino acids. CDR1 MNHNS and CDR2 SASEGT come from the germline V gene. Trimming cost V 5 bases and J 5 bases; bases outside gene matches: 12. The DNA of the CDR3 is TGTGCCAGCAGTAAACGCCGGGACAGCTCGAACAATGAGCAGTTCTTC. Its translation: CASSKRRDSSNNEQFF.

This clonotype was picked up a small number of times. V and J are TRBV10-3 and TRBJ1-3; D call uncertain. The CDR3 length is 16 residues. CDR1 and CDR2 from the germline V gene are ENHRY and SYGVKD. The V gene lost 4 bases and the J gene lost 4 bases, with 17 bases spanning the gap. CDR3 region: CAISAGPPPGGNTIYF. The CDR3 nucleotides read TGTGCCATCAGTGCCGGGCCTCCACCGGGCGGAAACACCATATATTTT.

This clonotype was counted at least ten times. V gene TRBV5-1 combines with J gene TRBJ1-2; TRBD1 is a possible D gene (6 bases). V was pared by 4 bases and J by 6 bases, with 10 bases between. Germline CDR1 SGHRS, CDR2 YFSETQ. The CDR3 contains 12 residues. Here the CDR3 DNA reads TGCGCCAGCAGCCCACAGGGAGATGGCTACACCTTC. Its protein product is CASSPQGDGYTF.

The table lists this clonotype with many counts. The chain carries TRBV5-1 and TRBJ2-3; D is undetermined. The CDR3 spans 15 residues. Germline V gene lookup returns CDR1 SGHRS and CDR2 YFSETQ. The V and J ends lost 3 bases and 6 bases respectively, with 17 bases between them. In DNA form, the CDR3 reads TGCGCCAGCAGCTCGCTACAGACTCCCCGTGATACGCAGTATTTT. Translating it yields CASSSLQTPRDTQYF.

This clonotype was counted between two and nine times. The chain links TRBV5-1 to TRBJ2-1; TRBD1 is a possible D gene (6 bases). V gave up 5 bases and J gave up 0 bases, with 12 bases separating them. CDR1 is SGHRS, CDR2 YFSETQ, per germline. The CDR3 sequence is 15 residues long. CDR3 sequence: CASRPGQNSYNEQFF. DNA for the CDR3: TGCGCCAGCAGACCCGGACAGAACTCCTACAATGAGCAGTTCTTC.

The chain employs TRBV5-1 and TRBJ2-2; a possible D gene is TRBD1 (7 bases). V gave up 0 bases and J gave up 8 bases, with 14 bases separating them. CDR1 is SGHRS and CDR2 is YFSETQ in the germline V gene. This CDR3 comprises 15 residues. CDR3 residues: CASSLAPTGTGELFF. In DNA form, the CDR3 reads TGCGCCAGCAGCTTGGCACCGACAGGGACTGGGGAGCTGTTTTTT. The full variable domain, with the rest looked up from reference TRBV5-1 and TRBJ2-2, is KAGVTQTPRYLIKTRGQQVTLSCSPISGHRSVSWYQQTPGQGLQFLFEYFSETQRNKGNFPGRFSGRQFSNSRSEMNVSTLELGDSALYLCASSLAPTGTGELFFGEGSRLTVL.

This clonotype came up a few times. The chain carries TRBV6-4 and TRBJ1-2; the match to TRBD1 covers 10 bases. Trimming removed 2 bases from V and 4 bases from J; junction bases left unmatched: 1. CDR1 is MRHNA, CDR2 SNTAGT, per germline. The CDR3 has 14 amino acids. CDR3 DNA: TGTGCCAGCAGTGACGGACAGGGGGTCTATGGCTACACCTTC. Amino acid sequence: CASSDGQGVYGYTF.

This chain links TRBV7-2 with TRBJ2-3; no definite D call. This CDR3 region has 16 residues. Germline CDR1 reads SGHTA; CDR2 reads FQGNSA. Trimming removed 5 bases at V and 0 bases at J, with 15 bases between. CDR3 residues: CASSQGVWGSTDTQYF. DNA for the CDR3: TGTGCCAGCAGCCAAGGTGTCTGGGGTAGCACAGATACGCAGTATTTT.

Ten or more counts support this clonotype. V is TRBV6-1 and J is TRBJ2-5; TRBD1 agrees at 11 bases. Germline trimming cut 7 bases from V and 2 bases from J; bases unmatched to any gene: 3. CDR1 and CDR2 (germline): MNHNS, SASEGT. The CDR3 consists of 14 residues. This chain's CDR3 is CASKRDRGQETQYF. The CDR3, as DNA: TGTGCCAGCAAGAGGGACAGGGGGCAAGAGACCCAGTACTTC.

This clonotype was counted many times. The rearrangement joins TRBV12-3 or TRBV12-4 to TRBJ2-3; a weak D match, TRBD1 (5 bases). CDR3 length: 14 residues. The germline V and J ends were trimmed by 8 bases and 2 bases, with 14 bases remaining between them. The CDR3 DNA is TGTGCCAGCCGAGCAGGGCCACACACAGATACGCAGTATTTT. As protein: CASRAGPHTDTQYF.

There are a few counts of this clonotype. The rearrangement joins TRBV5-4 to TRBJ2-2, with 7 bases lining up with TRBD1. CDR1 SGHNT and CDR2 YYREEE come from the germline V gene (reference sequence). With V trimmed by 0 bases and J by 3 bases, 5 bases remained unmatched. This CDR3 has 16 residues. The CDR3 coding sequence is TGTGCCAGCAGCTTGGAGCAGGGGGTGTACACCGGGGAGCTGTTTTTT. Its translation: CASSLEQGVYTGELFF.

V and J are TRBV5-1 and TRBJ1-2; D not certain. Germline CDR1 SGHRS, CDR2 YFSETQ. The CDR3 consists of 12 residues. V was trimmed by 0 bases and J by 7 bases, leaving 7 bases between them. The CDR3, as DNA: TGCGCCAGCAGCTTGGGTCAGGTTGGCTACACCTTC. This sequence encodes CASSLGQVGYTF.

The CDR3, as DNA: TGCAGCGTTCTAGCGGGAGGAAGCGCCTACAATGAGCAGTTCTTC. Translation: CSVLAGGSAYNEQFF. The J gene is TRBJ2-1, the V gene TRBV29-1; the match to TRBD2 covers 11 bases. With V trimmed by 5 bases and J by 2 bases, 5 bases remained unmatched. Per the germline V gene, CDR1 is SQVTM and CDR2 is ANQGSEA. This CDR3 is 15 amino acids long.

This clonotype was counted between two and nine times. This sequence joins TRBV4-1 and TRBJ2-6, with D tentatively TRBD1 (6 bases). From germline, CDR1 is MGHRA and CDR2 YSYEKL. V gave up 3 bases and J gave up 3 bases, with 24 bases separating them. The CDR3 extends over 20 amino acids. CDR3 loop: CASSHPRGQKRGFGANVLTF. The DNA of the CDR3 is TGCGCCAGCAGCCATCCCCGAGGACAGAAACGGGGATTTGGGGCCAACGTCCTGACTTTC.

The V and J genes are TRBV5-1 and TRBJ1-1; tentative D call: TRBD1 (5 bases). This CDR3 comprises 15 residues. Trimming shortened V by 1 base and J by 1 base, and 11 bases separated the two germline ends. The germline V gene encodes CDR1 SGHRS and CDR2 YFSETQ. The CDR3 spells CASSLFGTGNTEAFF. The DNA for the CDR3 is TGCGCCAGCAGCTTGTTCGGCACAGGGAACACTGAAGCTTTCTTT.